These T cell receptor beta chains were read from a single sample in a study of cytomegalovirus exposure and HLA in healthy donors. Using immunoSEQ multiplex PCR, the repertoire was profiled, and TCRdb retains in-frame clones only, with some absent. This table lists some 72,000 clones. The sequencing input was PBMCs. Receptors were obtained from a boy aged 5-17 years in good health and CMV-seronegative. The CDR3 runs from the conserved cysteine through the conserved F or W. The order of the fields is D gene, V gene, J gene, CDR3 protein, CDR3 DNA. A D gene is named only where the DNA matches it firmly.

D: TRBD1
V: TRBV27
J: TRBJ1-2
CDR3: CASSLDRAYGYTF
DNA: TGTGCCAGCAGTTTAGACAGGGCCTATGGCTACACCTTC

D: TRBD1
V: TRBV10-3
J: TRBJ1-1
CDR3: CAISEVAGTGDNTEAFF
DNA: TGTGCCATCAGCGAAGTGGCTGGGACAGGGGATAACACTGAAGCTTTCTTT

D: -
V: TRBV30
J: TRBJ2-3
CDR3: CAWSRRGLTGSTDTQYF
DNA: TGTGCCTGGAGTAGGCGGGGGCTAACGGGTAGCACAGATACGCAGTATTTT

D: -
V: TRBV30
J: TRBJ1-1
CDR3: CAWSPLANTEAFF
DNA: TGTGCCTGGAGTCCATTAGCGAACACTGAAGCTTTCTTT

D: TRBD2
V: TRBV6-5
J: TRBJ2-7
CDR3: CASRRTSGTYEQYF
DNA: TGTGCCAGCAGACGGACTAGCGGCACCTACGAGCAGTACTTC

D: TRBD2
V: TRBV4-2
J: TRBJ2-7
CDR3: CASSQDLAGESIYEQYF
DNA: TGTGCCAGCAGCCAAGACCTAGCGGGGGAAAGTATCTACGAGCAGTACTTC

D: -
V: TRBV15
J: TRBJ2-7
CDR3: CATSMELVAYEQYF
DNA: TGTGCCACCAGCATGGAGTTAGTAGCCTACGAGCAGTACTTC

D: -
V: TRBV5-4
J: TRBJ2-3
CDR3: CASSLAGTDTQYF
DNA: TGTGCCAGCAGCCTGGCCGGGACAGATACGCAGTATTTT

D: TRBD2
V: TRBV29-1
J: TRBJ2-7
CDR3: CSVTGTSGSYEQYF
DNA: TGCAGCGTTACCGGGACTAGCGGCTCCTACGAGCAGTACTTC

D: TRBD1
V: TRBV6-1
J: TRBJ1-1
CDR3: CASSVAGTGSTEAFF
DNA: TGTGCCAGCAGTGTAGCCGGGACAGGGAGTACTGAAGCTTTCTTT

D: -
V: TRBV20-1
J: TRBJ2-4
CDR3: CSARWARGGYF
DNA: TGCAGTGCTAGATGGGCTAGGGGTGGGTACTTC

D: -
V: TRBV30
J: TRBJ2-2
CDR3: CAWRGASNTGELFF
DNA: TGTGCCTGGAGAGGGGCCTCGAACACCGGGGAGCTGTTTTTT